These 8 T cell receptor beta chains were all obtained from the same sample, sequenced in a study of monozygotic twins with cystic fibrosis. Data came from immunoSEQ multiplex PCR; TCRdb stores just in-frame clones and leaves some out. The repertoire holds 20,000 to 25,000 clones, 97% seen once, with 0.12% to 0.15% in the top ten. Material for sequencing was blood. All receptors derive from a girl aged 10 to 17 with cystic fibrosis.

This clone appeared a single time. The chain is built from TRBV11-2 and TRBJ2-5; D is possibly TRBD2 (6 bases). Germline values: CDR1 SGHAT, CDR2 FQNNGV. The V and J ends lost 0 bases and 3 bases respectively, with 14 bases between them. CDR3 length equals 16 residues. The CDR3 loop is CASSLDYGEVKETQYF. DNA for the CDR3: TGTGCCAGCAGCTTAGATTACGGGGAGGTTAAAGAGACCCAGTACTTC. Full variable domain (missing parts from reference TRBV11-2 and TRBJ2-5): EAGVAQSPRYKIIEKRQSVAFWCNPISGHATLYWYQQILGQGPKLLIQFQNNGVVDDSQLPKDRFSAERLKGVDSTLKIQPAKLEDSAVYLCASSLDYGEVKETQYFGPGTRLLVL.

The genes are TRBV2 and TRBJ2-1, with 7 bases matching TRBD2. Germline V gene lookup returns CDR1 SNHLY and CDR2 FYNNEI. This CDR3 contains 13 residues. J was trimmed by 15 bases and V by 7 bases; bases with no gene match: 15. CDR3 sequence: CASTEGGSFIRFF. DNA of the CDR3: TGTGCCAGCACCGAAGGCGGGAGTTTTATTCGGTTCTTC.

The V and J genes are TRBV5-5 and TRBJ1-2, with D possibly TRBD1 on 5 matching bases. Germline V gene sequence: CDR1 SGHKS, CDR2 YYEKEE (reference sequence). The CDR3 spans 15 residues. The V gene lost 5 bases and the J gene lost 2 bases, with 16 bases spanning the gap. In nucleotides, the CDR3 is TGTGCCAGCAGGAGAGGGGCAGCCTCGAACTATGGCTACACCTTC. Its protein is CASRRGAASNYGYTF.

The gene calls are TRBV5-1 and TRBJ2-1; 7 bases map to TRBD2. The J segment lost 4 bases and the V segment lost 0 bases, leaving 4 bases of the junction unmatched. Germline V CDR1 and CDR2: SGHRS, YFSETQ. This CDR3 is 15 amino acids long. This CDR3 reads CASSLEASGYNEQFF. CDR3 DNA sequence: TGCGCCAGCAGCTTGGAGGCTAGCGGATACAATGAGCAGTTCTTC.

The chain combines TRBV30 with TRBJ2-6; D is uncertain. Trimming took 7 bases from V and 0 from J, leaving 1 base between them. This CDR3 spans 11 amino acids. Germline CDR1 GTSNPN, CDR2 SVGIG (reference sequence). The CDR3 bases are TGTGCCTTCTCTGGGGCCAACGTCCTGACTTTC. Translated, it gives CAFSGANVLTF.

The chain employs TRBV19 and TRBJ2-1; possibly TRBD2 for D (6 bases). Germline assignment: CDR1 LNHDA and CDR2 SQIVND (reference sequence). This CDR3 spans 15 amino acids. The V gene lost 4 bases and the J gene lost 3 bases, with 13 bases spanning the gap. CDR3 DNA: TGTGCCAGTAGTACCCCCCGGGACTTCTACAATGAGCAGTTCTTC. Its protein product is CASSTPRDFYNEQFF. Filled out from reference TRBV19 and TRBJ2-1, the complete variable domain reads DGGITQSPKYLFRKEGQNVTLSCEQNLNHDAMYWYRQDPGQGLRLIYYSQIVNDFQKGDIAEGYSVSREKKESFPLTVTSAQKNPTAFYLCASSTPRDFYNEQFFGPGTRLTVL.

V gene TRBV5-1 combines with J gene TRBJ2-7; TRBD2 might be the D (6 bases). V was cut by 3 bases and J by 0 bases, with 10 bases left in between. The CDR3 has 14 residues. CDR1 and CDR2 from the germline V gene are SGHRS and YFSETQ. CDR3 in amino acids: CASSSGLPSYEQYF. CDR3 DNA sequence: TGCGCCAGCAGCTCGGGACTGCCCTCCTACGAGCAGTACTTC.

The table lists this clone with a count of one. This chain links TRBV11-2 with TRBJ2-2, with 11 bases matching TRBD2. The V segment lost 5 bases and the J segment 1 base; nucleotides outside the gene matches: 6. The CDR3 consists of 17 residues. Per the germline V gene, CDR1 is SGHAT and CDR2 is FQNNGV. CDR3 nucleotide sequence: TGTGCCAGCAGCGCCCTAACTAGCGGGAGGAACACCGGGGAGCTGTTTTTT. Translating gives CASSALTSGRNTGELFF.